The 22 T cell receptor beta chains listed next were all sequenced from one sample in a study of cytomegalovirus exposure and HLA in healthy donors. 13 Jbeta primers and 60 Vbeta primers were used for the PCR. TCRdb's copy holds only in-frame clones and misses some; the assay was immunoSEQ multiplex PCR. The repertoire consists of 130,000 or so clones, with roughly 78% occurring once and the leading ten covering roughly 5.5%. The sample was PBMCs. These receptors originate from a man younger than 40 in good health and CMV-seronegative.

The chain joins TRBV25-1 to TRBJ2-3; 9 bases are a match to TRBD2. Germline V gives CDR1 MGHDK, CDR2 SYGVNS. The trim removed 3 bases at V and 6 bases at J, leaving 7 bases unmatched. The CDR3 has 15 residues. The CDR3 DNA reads TGTGCCAGCAGTGAGGGTAGCGGGGGAGGGGATACGCAGTATTTT. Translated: CASSEGSGGGDTQYF.

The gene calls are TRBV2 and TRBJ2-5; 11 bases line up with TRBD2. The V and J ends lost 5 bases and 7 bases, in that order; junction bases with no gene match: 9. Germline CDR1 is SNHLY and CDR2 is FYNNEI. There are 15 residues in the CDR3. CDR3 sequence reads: CASSMLAGGGVTQYF. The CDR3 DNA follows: TGTGCCAGCAGTATGCTAGCGGGAGGCGGTGTGACCCAGTACTTC.

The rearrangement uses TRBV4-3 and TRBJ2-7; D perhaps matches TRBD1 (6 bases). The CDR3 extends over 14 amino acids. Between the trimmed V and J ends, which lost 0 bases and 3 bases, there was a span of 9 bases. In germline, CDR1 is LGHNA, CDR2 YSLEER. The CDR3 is CASSQDNRVYEQYF. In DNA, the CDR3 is TGCGCCAGCAGCCAAGATAACAGGGTCTACGAGCAGTACTTC.

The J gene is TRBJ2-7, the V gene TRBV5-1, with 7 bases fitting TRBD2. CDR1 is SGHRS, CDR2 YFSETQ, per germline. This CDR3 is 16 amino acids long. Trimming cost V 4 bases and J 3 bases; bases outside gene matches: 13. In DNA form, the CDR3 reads TGCGCCAGCAGCCCCTCGGACTGGACTAGAGTCTACGAGCAGTACTTC. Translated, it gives CASSPSDWTRVYEQYF.

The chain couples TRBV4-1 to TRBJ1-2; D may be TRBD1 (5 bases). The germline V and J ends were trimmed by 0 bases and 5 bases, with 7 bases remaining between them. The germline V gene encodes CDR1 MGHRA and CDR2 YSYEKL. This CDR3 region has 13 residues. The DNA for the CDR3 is TGCGCCAGCAGCCAAGATAGGGGATATGGCTACACCTTC. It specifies CASSQDRGYGYTF.

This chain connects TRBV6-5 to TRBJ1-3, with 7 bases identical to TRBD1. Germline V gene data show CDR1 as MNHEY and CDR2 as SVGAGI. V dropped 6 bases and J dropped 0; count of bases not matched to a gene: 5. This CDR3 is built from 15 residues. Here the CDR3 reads CASRRGQLSGNTIYF. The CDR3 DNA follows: TGTGCCAGCAGACGGGGACAGCTCTCTGGAAACACCATATATTTT.

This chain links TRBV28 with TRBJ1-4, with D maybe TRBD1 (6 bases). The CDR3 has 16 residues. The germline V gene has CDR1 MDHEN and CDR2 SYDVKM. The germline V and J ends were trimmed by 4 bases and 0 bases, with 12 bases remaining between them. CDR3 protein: CASSSQGLPTNEKLFF. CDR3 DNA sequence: TGTGCCAGCAGTTCACAGGGTTTACCAACTAATGAAAAACTGTTTTTT.

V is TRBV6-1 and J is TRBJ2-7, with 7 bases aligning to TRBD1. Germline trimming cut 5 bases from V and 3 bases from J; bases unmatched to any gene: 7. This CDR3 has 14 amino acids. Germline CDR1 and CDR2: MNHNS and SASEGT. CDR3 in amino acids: CASSIQGSDYEQYF. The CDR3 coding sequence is TGTGCCAGCAGTATACAGGGGTCTGACTACGAGCAGTACTTC.

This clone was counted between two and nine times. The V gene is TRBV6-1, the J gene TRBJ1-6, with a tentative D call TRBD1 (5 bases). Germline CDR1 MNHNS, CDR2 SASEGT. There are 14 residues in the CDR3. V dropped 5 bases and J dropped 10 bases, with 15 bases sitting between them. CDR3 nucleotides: TGTGCCAGCAGTTTGTCCAGGGCAGGGTCACCCCTCCACTTT. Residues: CASSLSRAGSPLHF.

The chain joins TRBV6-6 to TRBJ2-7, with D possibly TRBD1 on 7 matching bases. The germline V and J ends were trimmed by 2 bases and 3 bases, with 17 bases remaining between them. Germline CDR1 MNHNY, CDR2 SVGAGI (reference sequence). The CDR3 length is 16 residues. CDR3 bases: TGTGCCAGCAGTTACGGAGGGACAGATGCTCTCTACGAGCAGTACTTC. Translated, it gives CASSYGGTDALYEQYF.

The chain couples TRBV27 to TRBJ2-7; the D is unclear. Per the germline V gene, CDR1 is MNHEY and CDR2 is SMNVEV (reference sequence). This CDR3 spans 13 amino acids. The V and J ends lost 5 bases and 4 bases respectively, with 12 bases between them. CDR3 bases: TGTGCCAGCAGTCTCCGGTTTGAGTACGAGCAGTACTTC. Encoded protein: CASSLRFEYEQYF.

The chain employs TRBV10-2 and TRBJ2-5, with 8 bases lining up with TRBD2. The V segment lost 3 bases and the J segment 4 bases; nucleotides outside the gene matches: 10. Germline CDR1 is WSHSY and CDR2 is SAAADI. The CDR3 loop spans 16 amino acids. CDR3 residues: CASSEILAGRGETQYF. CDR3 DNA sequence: TGCGCCAGCAGTGAAATTTTAGCGGGGAGGGGAGAGACCCAGTACTTC.

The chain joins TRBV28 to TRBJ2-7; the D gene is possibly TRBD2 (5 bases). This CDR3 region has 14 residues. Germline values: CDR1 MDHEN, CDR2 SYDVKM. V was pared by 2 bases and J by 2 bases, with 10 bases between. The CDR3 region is CASSLMGAPYEQYF. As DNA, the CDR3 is TGTGCCAGCAGTTTAATGGGAGCCCCCTACGAGCAGTACTTC.

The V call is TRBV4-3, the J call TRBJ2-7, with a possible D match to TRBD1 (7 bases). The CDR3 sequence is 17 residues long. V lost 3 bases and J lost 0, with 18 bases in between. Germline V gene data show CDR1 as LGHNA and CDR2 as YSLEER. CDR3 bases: TGCGCCAGCAGCCAGCACCCGGCAGGGGGGACCTCCTACGAGCAGTACTTC. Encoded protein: CASSQHPAGGTSYEQYF.

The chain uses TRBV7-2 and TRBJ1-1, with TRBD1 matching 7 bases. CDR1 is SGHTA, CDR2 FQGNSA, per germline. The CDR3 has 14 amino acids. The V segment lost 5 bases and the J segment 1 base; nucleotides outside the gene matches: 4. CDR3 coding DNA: TGTGCCAGCAGCCGGGGGACAGCGAACACTGAAGCTTTCTTT. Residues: CASSRGTANTEAFF.

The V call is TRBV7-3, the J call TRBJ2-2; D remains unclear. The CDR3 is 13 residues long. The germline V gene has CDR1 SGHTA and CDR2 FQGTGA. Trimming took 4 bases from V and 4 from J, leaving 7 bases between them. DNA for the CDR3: TGTGCCAGCAGCTCCGACATCACCGGGGAGCTGTTTTTT. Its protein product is CASSSDITGELFF.

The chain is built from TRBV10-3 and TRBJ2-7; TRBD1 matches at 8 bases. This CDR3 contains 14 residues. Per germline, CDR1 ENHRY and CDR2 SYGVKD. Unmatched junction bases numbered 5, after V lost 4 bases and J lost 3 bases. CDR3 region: CAISAAGQGYEQYF. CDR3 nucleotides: TGTGCCATCAGTGCGGCCGGACAGGGCTACGAGCAGTACTTC.

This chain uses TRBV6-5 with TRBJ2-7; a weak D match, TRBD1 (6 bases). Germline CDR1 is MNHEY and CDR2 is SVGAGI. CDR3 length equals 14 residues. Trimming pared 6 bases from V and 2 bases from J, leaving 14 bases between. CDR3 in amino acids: CASSQAGTTYEQYF. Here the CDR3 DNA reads TGTGCCAGCAGCCAAGCCGGGACAACCTACGAGCAGTACTTC.

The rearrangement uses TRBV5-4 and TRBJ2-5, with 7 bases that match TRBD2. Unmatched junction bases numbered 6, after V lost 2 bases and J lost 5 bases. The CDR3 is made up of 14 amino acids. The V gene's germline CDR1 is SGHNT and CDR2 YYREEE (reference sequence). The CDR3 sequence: CASSLRGGRETQYF. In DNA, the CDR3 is TGTGCCAGCAGCTTAAGGGGAGGGCGGGAGACCCAGTACTTC.

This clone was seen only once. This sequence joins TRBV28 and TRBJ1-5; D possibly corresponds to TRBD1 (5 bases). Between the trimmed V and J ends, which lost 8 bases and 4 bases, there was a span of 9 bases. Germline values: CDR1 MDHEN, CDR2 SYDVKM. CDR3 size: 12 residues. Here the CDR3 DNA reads TGTGCCAGCCATCGACAGAATCAGCCCCAGCATTTT. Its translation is CASHRQNQPQHF.

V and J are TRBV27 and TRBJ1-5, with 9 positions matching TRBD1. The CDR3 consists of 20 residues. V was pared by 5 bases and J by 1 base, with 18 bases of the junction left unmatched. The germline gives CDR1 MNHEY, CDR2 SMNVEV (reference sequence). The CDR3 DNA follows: TGTGCCAGCAGTCACCGATACACAGGGGGCCGAGCCCCCAGCAATCAGCCCCAGCATTTT. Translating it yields CASSHRYTGGRAPSNQPQHF.

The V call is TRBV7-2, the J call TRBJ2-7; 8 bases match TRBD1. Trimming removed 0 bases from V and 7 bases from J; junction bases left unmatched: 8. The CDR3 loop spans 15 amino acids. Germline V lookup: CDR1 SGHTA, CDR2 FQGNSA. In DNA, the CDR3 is TGTGCCAGCAGCTTAGCCGGGTTTAGGACAGGGGAGCAGTACTTC. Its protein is CASSLAGFRTGEQYF.